One sample yielded the 22 T cell receptor beta chains listed below, sequenced in a study of OX40 agonist ivuxolimab in advanced cancers. Data came from immunoSEQ multiplex PCR; TCRdb stores just in-frame clones and leaves some out. The table lists 17,000 or so clones, around four fifths of them singletons, with around a quarter in the top ten. The specimen was CD4+ or CD8+ T cells sorted from blood, collected in a trial of the OX40 agonist ivuxolimab. The source of these receptors is an adult with an advanced solid tumor such as melanoma, head and neck, liver or kidney cancer.

By sample share, this clone is medium-sized (0.01 to 0.1%). The V call is TRBV29-1, the J call TRBJ1-4; D is uncertain. This CDR3 is built from 12 residues. The V gene's germline CDR1 is SQVTM and CDR2 ANQGSEA. Trimming cost V 7 bases and J 3 bases, with 9 bases left between them. CDR3 loop: CSAWESNEKLFF. CDR3 nucleotides: TGCAGCGCATGGGAATCTAATGAAAAACTGTTTTTT.

The rearrangement uses TRBV9 and TRBJ2-1, with TRBD2 matching 16 bases. Trimming took 3 bases from V and 6 from J; bases not matched to a gene: 6. The CDR3 extends over 17 amino acids. Germline loops: CDR1 SGDLS, CDR2 YYNGEE. Here the CDR3 DNA reads TGTGCCAGCAGCGCGGGGACTAGCGGGAGGGATCGCAATGAGCAGTTCTTC. It codes for CASSAGTSGRDRNEQFF.

The chain carries TRBV27 and TRBJ2-1; a weak D match, TRBD2 (7 bases). Germline V gene lookup returns CDR1 MNHEY and CDR2 SMNVEV (reference sequence). The CDR3 is made up of 14 amino acids. The V end was cut by 8 bases, the J end by 6 bases, with 17 bases between. The CDR3 spells CASVGLGGANEQFF. DNA for the CDR3: TGTGCCAGCGTTGGGTTGGGGGGGGCCAATGAGCAGTTCTTC.

Judged by abundance, this clone is medium-sized (0.01 to 0.1%). The chain employs TRBV4-1 and TRBJ2-7; weak D call: TRBD1 (6 bases). CDR3 length: 15 residues. V shed 2 bases and J shed 1 base, with 12 bases lying between them. Looked up from germline, CDR1 is MGHRA and CDR2 is YSYEKL. This chain's CDR3 is CASSQPARGSYEQYF. The CDR3 coding sequence is TGCGCCAGCAGCCAACCGGCCAGGGGATCCTACGAGCAGTACTTC.

A few counts support this clone. The chain links TRBV30 to TRBJ2-7, with TRBD2 as a possible D gene (6 bases). Germline values: CDR1 GTSNPN, CDR2 SVGIG (reference sequence). This CDR3 contains 12 residues. The V and J ends lost 1 base and 4 bases respectively, with 8 bases between them. CDR3 bases: TGTGCCTGGAGTGGCCTAGCGTACGAGCAGTACTTC. Residues: CAWSGLAYEQYF.

Note on this clone: The CDR3 ends on some other residue instead of the conserved phenylalanine or tryptophan, so this is likely a read error. No DNA is shown, since the ends of the CDR3 on it are uncertain; the CDR3 is the one TCRdb lists. The chain carries TRBV9 and TRBJ1-2. Termini included, the CDR3 measures 15 amino acids. Germline V CDR1 and CDR2: SGDLS, YYNGEE. The CDR3 loop reads CVQKKRSVSPPVVRK.

Of note for this clone: One junction end does not reproduce the germline sequence, and a read error may be involved. The chain's CDR3 is CASSQGGAYEQCF. The DNA of the CDR3 is TGCGCCAGCAGCCAAGGGGGGGCATACGAGCAGTGCTTC. The J gene is TRBJ2-7, the V gene TRBV4-1; either TRBD1 or TRBD2 may fit D (6 bases each). Germline CDR1 and CDR2: MGHRA and YSYEKL. CDR3 length: 13 residues.

This clone occurred once. The genes are TRBV27 and TRBJ1-3; D not resolved. Germline V CDR1 and CDR2: MNHEY, SMNVEV (reference sequence). V was trimmed by 6 bases and J by 0 bases, leaving 12 bases between them. CDR3 length: 15 amino acids. Here the CDR3 reads CASSTGVGSGNTIYF. CDR3 bases: TGTGCCAGCAGCACCGGAGTAGGCTCTGGAAACACCATATATTTT.

The chain has TRBV10-3 and TRBJ2-1, with 9 nucleotides matching TRBD2. The CDR3 has 14 residues. V lost 6 bases to trimming and J lost 8 bases; unmatched junction nucleotides: 8. CDR1 is ENHRY and CDR2 is SYGVKD in the germline V gene. CDR3 amino acids: CAISLTRTSDEQFF. The CDR3 coding sequence is TGTGCCATCAGCCTCACCAGGACTAGCGATGAGCAGTTCTTC.

This sequence joins TRBV7-2 and TRBJ1-6, with D perhaps matching TRBD1 (6 bases). The CDR3 spans 16 residues. Germline V gives CDR1 SGHTA, CDR2 FQGNSA. The V end lost 5 bases, the J end lost 4 bases, and 15 bases lay between the germline ends. The CDR3 DNA is TGTGCCAGCAGCCCGGAGGGGGGGGCGTATAATTCACCCCTCCACTTT. Encoded protein: CASSPEGGAYNSPLHF. Full variable domain (outside the CDR3, taken from reference TRBV7-2 and TRBJ1-6): GAGVSQSPSNKVTEKGKDVELRCDPISGHTALYWYRQSLGQGLEFLIYFQGNSAPDKSGLPSDRFSAERTGGSVSTLTIQRTQQEDSAVYLCASSPEGGAYNSPLHFGNGTRLTVT.

The rearrangement uses TRBV7-9 and TRBJ2-1; D remains unclear. This CDR3 spans 11 amino acids. Trimming cost V 8 bases and J 8 bases, with 10 bases left between them. CDR1 and CDR2 from the germline V gene are SEHNR and FQNEAQ (reference sequence). In nucleotides, the CDR3 is TGTGCCAGCCGGAAGGTCGATGAGCAGTTCTTC. It specifies CASRKVDEQFF.

This chain joins TRBV25-1 and TRBJ1-1; D gene ambiguous. This CDR3 is 13 amino acids long. V was cut by 8 bases and J by 4 bases, with 14 bases left in between. Looked up from germline, CDR1 is MGHDK and CDR2 is SYGVNS. The CDR3 here is CASLEALGTEAFF. DNA of the CDR3: TGTGCCAGCCTAGAAGCTTTGGGCACTGAAGCTTTCTTT.

The chain couples TRBV5-6 to TRBJ1-1; the D gene is possibly TRBD1 (5 bases). Per germline, CDR1 SGHDT and CDR2 YYEEEE. The CDR3 spans 11 residues. V was cut by 4 bases and J by 9 bases, with 10 bases left in between. This CDR3 is CASSARDQAFF. CDR3 in DNA: TGTGCCAGCAGCGCCCGGGACCAAGCTTTCTTT.

This chain connects TRBV11-2 to TRBJ1-3, with no clear D. Trimming shortened V by 1 base and J by 0 bases, and 10 bases separated the two germline ends. Looked up from germline, CDR1 is SGHAT and CDR2 is FQNNGV. The CDR3 has 16 amino acids. CDR3 residues: CASSLVGPNSGNTIYF. The DNA for the CDR3 is TGTGCCAGCAGCTTAGTAGGGCCGAACTCTGGAAACACCATATATTTT.

The chain joins TRBV7-8 to TRBJ1-4; D perhaps matches TRBD1 (5 bases). Trimming pared 5 bases from V and 8 bases from J, leaving 21 bases between. Germline assignment: CDR1 SGHVS and CDR2 FQNEAQ. The CDR3 covers 16 residues. The CDR3 spells CASSPVPGSFTEKLFF. CDR3 DNA sequence: TGTGCCAGCAGCCCCGTGCCAGGGTCCTTTACGGAAAAACTGTTTTTT. The full variable domain, in which reference TRBV7-8 and TRBJ1-4 provide the parts outside the CDR3, is GAGVSQSPRYKVAKRGQDVALRCDPISGHVSLFWYQQALGQGPEFLTYFQNEAQLDKSGLPSDRFFAERPEGSVSTLKIQRTQQEDSAVYLCASSPVPGSFTEKLFFGSGTQLSVL.

The rearrangement links TRBV5-5 to TRBJ2-1; 8 bases match TRBD2. This CDR3 contains 15 residues. Looked up from germline, CDR1 is SGHKS and CDR2 is YYEKEE (reference sequence). V dropped 0 bases and J dropped 3; count of bases not matched to a gene: 2. In nucleotides, the CDR3 is TGTGCCAGCAGCTTGGAAACTAGCGGCTACAATGAGCAGTTCTTC. Protein product: CASSLETSGYNEQFF.

This chain connects TRBV27 to TRBJ2-3; possibly TRBD2 for D (6 bases). The CDR3 length is 14 residues. In germline, CDR1 is MNHEY, CDR2 SMNVEV (reference sequence). Trimming stripped 4 bases from V and 6 bases from J, with 14 bases between. The CDR3 DNA reads TGTGCCAGCAGTTCGGGACTCCCTCGGGATACGCAGTATTTT. This sequence encodes CASSSGLPRDTQYF.

This sequence joins TRBV6-6 and TRBJ1-2, with 7 bases that match TRBD1. Germline lookup yields CDR1 MNHNY and CDR2 SVGAGI (reference sequence). Trimming cost V 4 bases and J 8 bases; bases outside gene matches: 4. The CDR3 has 12 amino acids. The chain's CDR3 is CASSSGTEGYTF. The CDR3, as DNA: TGTGCCAGCAGTTCCGGGACAGAGGGCTACACCTTC.

This chain joins TRBV27 and TRBJ2-5; 7 bases map to TRBD1. This CDR3 region has 11 residues. Per germline, CDR1 MNHEY and CDR2 SMNVEV (reference sequence). J gave up 6 bases and V 7 bases, and 2 bases lay outside the gene matches. CDR3 amino acids: CASTRGKTQYF. The CDR3 DNA reads as TGTGCCAGCACCAGGGGGAAGACCCAGTACTTC.

The CDR3 region is CASSQTGDSRPQHF. DNA of the CDR3: TGTGCCAGCAGTCAGACAGGGGATTCAAGGCCCCAGCATTTT. The chain links TRBV27 to TRBJ1-5; TRBD1 agrees at 8 bases. The CDR3 spans 14 residues. J was trimmed by 9 bases and V by 5 bases; bases with no gene match: 9. The germline gives CDR1 MNHEY, CDR2 SMNVEV (reference sequence).

This chain links TRBV7-9 with TRBJ2-4; 8 positions agree with TRBD2. CDR1 and CDR2 from the germline V gene are SEHNR and FQNEAQ (reference sequence). The CDR3 contains 17 residues. V gave up 1 base and J gave up 8 bases; unmatched junction bases: 13. CDR3 loop: CASSLEQAGAVTDIQYF. DNA of the CDR3: TGTGCCAGCAGCTTAGAACAAGCGGGAGCAGTTACGGACATTCAGTACTTC.

The chain uses TRBV28 and TRBJ1-5; D is unclear. CDR3 length: 15 amino acids. V was shortened by 7 bases and J by 1 base, with 14 bases between the two germline ends. Germline CDR1 MDHEN, CDR2 SYDVKM. CDR3 amino acids: CASTPSQRSNQPQHF. CDR3 DNA sequence: TGTGCCAGCACTCCCTCTCAACGAAGCAATCAGCCCCAGCATTTT.